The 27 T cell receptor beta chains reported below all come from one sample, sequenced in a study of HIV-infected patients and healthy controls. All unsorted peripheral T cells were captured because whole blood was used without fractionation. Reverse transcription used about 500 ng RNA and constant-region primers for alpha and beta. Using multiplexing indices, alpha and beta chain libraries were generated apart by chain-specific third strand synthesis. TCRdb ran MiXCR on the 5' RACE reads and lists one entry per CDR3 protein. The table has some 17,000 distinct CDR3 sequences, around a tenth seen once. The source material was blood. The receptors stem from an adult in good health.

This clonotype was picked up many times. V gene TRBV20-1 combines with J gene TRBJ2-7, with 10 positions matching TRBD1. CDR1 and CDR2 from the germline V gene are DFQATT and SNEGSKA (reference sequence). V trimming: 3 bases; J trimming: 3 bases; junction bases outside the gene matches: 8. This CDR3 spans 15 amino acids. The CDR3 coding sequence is TGCAGTGCTAGTCCTCCGGACAGGGGGGGCTACGAGCAGTACTTC. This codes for CSASPPDRGGYEQYF.

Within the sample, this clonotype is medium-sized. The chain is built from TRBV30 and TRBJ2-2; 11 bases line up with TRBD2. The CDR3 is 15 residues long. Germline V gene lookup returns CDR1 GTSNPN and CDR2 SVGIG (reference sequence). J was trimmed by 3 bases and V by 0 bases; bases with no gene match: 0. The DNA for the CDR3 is TGTGCCTGGAGTGTACTAGCGGGAGACACCGGGGAGCTGTTTTTT. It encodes CAWSVLAGDTGELFF.

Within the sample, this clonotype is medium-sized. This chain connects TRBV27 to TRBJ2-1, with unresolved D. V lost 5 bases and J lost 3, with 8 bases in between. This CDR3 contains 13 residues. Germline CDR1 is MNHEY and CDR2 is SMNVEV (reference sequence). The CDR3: CASSLNYYNEQFF. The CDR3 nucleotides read TGTGCCAGCAGTCTAAACTACTACAATGAGCAGTTCTTC.

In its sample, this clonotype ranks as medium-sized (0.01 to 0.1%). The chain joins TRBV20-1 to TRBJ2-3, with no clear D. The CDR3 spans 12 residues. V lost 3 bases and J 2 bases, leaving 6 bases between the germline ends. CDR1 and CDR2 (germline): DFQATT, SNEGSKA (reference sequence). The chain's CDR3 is CSARAFTDTQYF. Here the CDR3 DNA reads TGCAGTGCTAGGGCATTCACAGATACGCAGTATTTT.

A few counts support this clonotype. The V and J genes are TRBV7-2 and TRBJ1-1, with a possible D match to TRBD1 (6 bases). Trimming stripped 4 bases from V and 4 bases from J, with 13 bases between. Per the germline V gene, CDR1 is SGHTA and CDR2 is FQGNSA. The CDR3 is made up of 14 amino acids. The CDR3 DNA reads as TGTGCCAGCAGCTCCTCCGGGGGCGGCACTGAAGCTTTCTTT. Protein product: CASSSSGGGTEAFF. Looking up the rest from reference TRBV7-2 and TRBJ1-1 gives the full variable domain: GAGVSQSPSNKVTEKGKDVELRCDPISGHTALYWYRQSLGQGLEFLIYFQGNSAPDKSGLPSDRFSAERTGGSVSTLTIQRTQQEDSAVYLCASSSSGGGTEAFFGQGTRLTVV.

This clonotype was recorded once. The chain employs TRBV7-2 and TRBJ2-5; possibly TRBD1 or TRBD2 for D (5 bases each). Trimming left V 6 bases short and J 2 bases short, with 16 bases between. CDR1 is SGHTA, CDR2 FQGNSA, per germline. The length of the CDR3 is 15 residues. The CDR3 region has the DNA TGTGCCAGCAGTGTCGGGGTGGGGGTACAAGAGACCCAGTACTTC. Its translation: CASSVGVGVQETQYF.

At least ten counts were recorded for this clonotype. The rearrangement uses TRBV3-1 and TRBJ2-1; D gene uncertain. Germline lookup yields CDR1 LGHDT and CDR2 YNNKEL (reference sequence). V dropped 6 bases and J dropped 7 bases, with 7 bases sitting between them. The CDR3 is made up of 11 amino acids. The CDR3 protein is CASSYKNEQFF. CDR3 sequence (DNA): TGTGCCAGCAGTTACAAAAATGAGCAGTTCTTC.

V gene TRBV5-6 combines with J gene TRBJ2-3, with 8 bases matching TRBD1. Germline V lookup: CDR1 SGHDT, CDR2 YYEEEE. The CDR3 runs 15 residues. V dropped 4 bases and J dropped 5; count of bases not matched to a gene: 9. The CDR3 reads CASSPGTGLGDTQYF. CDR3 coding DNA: TGTGCCAGCAGCCCGGGGACAGGTCTTGGAGATACGCAGTATTTT.

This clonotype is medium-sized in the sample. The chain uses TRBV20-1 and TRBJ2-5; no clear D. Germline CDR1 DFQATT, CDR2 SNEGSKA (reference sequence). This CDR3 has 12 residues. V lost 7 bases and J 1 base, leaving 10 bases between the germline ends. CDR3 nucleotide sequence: TGCAGTGTCACGGGCAGCCAAGAGACCCAGTACTTC. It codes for CSVTGSQETQYF.

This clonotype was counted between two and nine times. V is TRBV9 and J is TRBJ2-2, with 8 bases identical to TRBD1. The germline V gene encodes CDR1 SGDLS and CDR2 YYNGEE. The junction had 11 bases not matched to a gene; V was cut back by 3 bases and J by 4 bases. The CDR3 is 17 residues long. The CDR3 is CASSGLRQGIGTGELFF. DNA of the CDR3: TGTGCCAGCAGCGGACTCCGACAGGGGATCGGCACCGGGGAGCTGTTTTTT.

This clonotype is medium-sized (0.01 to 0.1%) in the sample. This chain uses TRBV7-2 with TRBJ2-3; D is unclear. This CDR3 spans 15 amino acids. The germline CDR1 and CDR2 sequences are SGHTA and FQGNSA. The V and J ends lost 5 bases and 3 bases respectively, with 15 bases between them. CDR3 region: CASSREYLRTDTQYF. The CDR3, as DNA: TGTGCCAGCAGCCGAGAGTACCTACGAACAGATACGCAGTATTTT. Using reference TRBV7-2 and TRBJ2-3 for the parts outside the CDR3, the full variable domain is GAGVSQSPSNKVTEKGKDVELRCDPISGHTALYWYRQSLGQGLEFLIYFQGNSAPDKSGLPSDRFSAERTGGSVSTLTIQRTQQEDSAVYLCASSREYLRTDTQYFGPGTRLTVL.

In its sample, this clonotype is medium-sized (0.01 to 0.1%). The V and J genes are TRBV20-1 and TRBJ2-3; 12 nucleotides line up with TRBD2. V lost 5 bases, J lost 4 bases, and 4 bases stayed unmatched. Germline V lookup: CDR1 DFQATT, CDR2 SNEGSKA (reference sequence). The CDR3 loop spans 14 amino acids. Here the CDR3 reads CSAFLAGGADTQYF. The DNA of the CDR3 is TGCAGTGCTTTCCTAGCGGGAGGGGCAGATACGCAGTATTTT.

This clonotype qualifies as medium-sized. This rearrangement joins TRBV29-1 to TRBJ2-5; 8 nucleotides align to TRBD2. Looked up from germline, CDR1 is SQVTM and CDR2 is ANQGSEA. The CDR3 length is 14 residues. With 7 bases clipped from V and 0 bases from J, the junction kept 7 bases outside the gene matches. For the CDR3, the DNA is TGCAGCGCGAGTAGCGGGACGTACCAAGAGACCCAGTACTTC. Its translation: CSASSGTYQETQYF. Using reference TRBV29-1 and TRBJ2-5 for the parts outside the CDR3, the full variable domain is SAVISQKPSRDICQRGTSLTIQCQVDSQVTMMFWYRQQPGQSLTLIATANQGSEATYESGFVIDKFPISRPNLTFSTLTVSNMSPEDSSIYLCSASSGTYQETQYFGPGTRLLVL.

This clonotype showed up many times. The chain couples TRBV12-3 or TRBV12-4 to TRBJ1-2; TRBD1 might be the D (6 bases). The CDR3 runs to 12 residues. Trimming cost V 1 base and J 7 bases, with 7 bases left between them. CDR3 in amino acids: CASSLGTAGYTF. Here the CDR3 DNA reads TGTGCCAGCAGTTTAGGGACAGCTGGCTACACCTTC.

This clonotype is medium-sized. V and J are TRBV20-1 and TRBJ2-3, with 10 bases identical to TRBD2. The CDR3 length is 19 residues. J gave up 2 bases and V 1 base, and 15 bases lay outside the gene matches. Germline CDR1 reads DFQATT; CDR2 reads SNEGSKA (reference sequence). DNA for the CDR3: TGCAGTGCTAGAGCCCCACCCTATCTAGCGGGAGTCACCACAGATACGCAGTATTTT. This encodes CSARAPPYLAGVTTDTQYF.

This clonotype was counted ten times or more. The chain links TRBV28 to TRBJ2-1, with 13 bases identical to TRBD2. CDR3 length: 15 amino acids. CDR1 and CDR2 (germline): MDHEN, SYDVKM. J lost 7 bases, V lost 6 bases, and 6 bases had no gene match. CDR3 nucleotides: TGTGCCAGCAGCCTTGGACTAGCGGGAGTTAATGAGCAGTTCTTC. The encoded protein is CASSLGLAGVNEQFF.

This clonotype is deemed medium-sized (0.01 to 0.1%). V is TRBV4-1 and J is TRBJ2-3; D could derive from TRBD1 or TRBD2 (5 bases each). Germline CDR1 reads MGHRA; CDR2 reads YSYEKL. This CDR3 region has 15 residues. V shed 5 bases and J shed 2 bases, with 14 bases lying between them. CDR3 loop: CASSAFPGTTDTQYF. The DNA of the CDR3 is TGCGCCAGCAGCGCTTTTCCGGGGACCACAGATACGCAGTATTTT.

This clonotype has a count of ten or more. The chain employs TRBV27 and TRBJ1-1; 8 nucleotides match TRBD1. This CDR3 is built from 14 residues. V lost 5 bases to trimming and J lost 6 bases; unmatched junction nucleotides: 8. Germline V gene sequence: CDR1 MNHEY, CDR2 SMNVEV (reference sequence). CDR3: CASSLGQGGAEAFF. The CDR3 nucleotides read TGTGCCAGCAGTCTAGGACAGGGAGGGGCTGAAGCTTTCTTT.

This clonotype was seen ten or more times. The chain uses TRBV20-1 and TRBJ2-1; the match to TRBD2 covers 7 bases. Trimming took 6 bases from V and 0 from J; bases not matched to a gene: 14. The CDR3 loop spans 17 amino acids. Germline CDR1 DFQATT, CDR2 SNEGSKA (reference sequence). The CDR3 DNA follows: TGCAGTGCCCCAAGGCCAGAGGGAGGGAGCTCCTACAATGAGCAGTTCTTC. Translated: CSAPRPEGGSSYNEQFF.

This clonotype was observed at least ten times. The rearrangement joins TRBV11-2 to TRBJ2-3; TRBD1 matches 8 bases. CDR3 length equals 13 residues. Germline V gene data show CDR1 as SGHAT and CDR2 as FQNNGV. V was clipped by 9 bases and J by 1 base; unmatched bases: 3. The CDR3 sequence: CASQGAGTDTQYF. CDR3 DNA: TGTGCCAGTCAGGGGGCTGGCACAGATACGCAGTATTTT.

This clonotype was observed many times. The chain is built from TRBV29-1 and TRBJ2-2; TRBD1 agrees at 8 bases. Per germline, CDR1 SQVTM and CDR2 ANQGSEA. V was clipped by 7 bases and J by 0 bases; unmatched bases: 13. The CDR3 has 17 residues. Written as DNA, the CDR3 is TGCAGCGCCCGACCCGGGACAGGCGTCTCGAACACCGGGGAGCTGTTTTTT. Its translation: CSARPGTGVSNTGELFF.

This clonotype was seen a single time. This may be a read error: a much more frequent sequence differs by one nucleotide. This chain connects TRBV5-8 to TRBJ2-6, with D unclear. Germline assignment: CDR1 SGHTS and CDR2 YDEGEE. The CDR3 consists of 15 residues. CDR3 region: CASSLGHSGVNVLTF. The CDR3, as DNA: TGTGCCAGCAGCTTAGGCCACTCTGGGGTCAACGTCCTGACTTTC.

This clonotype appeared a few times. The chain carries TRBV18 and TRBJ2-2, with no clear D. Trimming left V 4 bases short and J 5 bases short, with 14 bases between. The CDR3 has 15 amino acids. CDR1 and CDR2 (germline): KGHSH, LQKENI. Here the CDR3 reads CASSQTTPGTGELFF. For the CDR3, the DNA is TGTGCCAGCTCACAGACAACCCCCGGGACCGGGGAGCTGTTTTTT.

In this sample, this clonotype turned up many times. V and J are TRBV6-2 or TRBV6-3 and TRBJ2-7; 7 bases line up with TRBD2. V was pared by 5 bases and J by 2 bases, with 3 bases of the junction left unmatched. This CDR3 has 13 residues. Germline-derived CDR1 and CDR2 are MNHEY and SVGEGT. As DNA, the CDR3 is TGTGCCAGCAGTCAGCGGGGCGCCTACGAGCAGTACTTC. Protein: CASSQRGAYEQYF.

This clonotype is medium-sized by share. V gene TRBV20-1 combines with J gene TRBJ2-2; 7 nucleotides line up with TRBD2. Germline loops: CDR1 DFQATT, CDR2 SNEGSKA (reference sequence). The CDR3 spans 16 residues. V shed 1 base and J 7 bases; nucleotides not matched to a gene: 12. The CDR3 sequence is CSARGLVGGPDGELFF. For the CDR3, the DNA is TGCAGTGCTAGAGGGCTAGTGGGAGGGCCCGACGGGGAGCTGTTTTTT.

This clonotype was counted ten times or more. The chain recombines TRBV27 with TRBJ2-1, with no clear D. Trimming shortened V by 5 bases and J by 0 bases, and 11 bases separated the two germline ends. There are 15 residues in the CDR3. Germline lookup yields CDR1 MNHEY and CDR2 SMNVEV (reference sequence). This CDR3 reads CASSELPSSYNEQFF. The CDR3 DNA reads TGTGCCAGCAGTGAACTTCCTAGCTCCTACAATGAGCAGTTCTTC.

CDR3 sequence reads: CASSSWRSSSYNEQFF. CDR3 in DNA: TGTGCCAGCAGTTCTTGGCGTTCAAGCTCCTACAATGAGCAGTTCTTC. The genes are TRBV6-2 or TRBV6-3 and TRBJ2-1; D unresolved. This CDR3 contains 16 residues. The germline V gene has CDR1 MNHEY and CDR2 SVGEGT. The V and J ends lost 4 bases and 0 bases respectively, with 13 bases between them.